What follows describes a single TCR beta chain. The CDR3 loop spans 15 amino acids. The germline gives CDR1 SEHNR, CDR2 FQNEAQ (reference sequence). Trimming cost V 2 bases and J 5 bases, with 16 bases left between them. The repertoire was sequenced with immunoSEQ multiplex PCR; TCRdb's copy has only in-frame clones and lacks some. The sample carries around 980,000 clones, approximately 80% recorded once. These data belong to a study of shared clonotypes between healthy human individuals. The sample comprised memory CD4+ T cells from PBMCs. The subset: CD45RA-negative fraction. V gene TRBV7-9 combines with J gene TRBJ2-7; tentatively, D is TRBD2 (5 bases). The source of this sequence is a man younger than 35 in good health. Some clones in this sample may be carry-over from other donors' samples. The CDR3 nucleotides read TGTGCCAGCAGCTTATCATCAGCACCCGGGGACGAGCAGTACTTC. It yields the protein CASSLSSAPGDEQYF.